Following are 23 T cell receptor beta chains from one sample sequenced in a study of blood T cell repertoires in COVID-19. The table came from immunoSEQ multiplex PCR; TCRdb's copy has only in-frame clones and leaves some out. Of roughly 330,000 clones in the sample, roughly 90% were seen once. Sequenced input: peripheral blood. The origin of the receptors is a man younger than 35 who had recovered from COVID-19.

The chain carries TRBV3-1 (or the pseudogene TRBV3-2) and TRBJ2-7; 12 nucleotides align to TRBD2. This CDR3 has 15 amino acids. Germline-derived CDR1 and CDR2 are LGHDT and YNNKEL (reference sequence). Losses at the gene ends were 3 bases for V and 3 bases for J; bases not matched to a gene: 3. In DNA form, the CDR3 reads TGTGCCAGCAGCCAGGAGGGACTAGCGGGCTACGAGCAGTACTTC. Translation: CASSQEGLAGYEQYF.

The V gene is TRBV7-6, the J gene TRBJ2-7; 9 bases agree with TRBD2. The CDR3 extends over 16 amino acids. J was trimmed by 5 bases and V by 5 bases; bases with no gene match: 13. Germline values: CDR1 SGHVS, CDR2 FNYEAQ. CDR3 in amino acids: CASSNPRGGGFDEQYF. DNA for the CDR3: TGTGCCAGCAGCAACCCCCGCGGGGGGGGCTTTGACGAGCAGTACTTC.

The chain combines TRBV27 with TRBJ2-2; possible D gene TRBD2, 5 bases. V lost 11 bases and J lost 7, with 14 bases in between. The V gene's germline CDR1 is MNHEY and CDR2 SMNVEV (reference sequence). The CDR3 runs to 12 residues. CDR3 DNA: TGTGCCTCCACGGGGAACCACGGGGAGCTGTTTTTT. It translates to CASTGNHGELFF.

The chain is built from TRBV13 and TRBJ2-1, with TRBD1 matching 10 bases. Germline V gene sequence: CDR1 PRHDT, CDR2 FYEKMQ (reference sequence). Trimming at V came to 5 bases and at J to 9 bases, leaving 10 bases not matched to a gene. The CDR3 runs to 15 residues. CDR3 sequence reads: CASSRGTGDLREQFF. The CDR3 coding sequence is TGTGCCAGCAGCCGCGGGACAGGGGACCTGCGTGAGCAGTTCTTC. Combining the CDR3 with reference TRBV13 and TRBJ2-1 gives the whole variable domain AAGVIQSPRHLIKEKRETATLKCYPIPRHDTVYWYQQGPGQDPQFLISFYEKMQSDKGSIPDRFSAQQFSDYHSELNMSSLELGDSALYFCASSRGTGDLREQFFGPGTRLTVL.

The chain has TRBV2 and TRBJ2-3, with D unclear. Germline V lookup: CDR1 SNHLY, CDR2 FYNNEI. The CDR3 totals 14 residues. V was shortened by 6 bases and J by 0 bases, with 10 bases between the two germline ends. The CDR3 loop reads CASRTSLSTDTQYF. DNA of the CDR3: TGTGCCAGCAGGACAAGTCTCAGCACAGATACGCAGTATTTT.

The rearrangement uses TRBV11-2 and TRBJ1-1; 10 bases agree with TRBD1. The J segment lost 10 bases and the V segment lost 1 base, leaving 9 bases of the junction unmatched. CDR1 is SGHAT, CDR2 FQNNGV, per germline. The CDR3 is 15 amino acids. The CDR3 loop is CASSLAPTGGGGAFF. CDR3 nucleotides: TGTGCCAGCAGCTTAGCCCCGACAGGGGGCGGCGGAGCTTTCTTT.

The J gene is TRBJ2-7, the V gene TRBV3-1 (or the pseudogene TRBV3-2); possibly TRBD2 for D (5 bases). V dropped 1 base and J dropped 6 bases, with 13 bases sitting between them. CDR3 length equals 14 residues. Germline V gene data show CDR1 as LGHDT and CDR2 as YNNKEL (reference sequence). As DNA, the CDR3 is TGTGCCAGCAGCCAAGGTGGGCTAGGAGGCGAGCAGTACTTC. Translating gives CASSQGGLGGEQYF.

V and J are TRBV19 and TRBJ1-1; D is uncertain. Per germline, CDR1 LNHDA and CDR2 SQIVND (reference sequence). The CDR3 has 13 residues. V dropped 1 base and J dropped 3 bases, with 6 bases sitting between them. The CDR3 DNA sequence: TGTGCCAGTAGTATAGTGACTTACACTGAAGCTTTCTTT. Amino acid sequence: CASSIVTYTEAFF.

Turning to this clone: The junction departs from the called germline gene at one end, perhaps through a read error. This rearrangement joins TRBV20-1 to TRBJ1-1; tentatively, D is TRBD1 (6 bases). Germline loops: CDR1 DFQATT, CDR2 SNEGSKA (reference sequence). The CDR3 runs to 11 residues. DNA for the CDR3: TGCAGTGCTAGAGTCGACAGGTCCCAAATCTTT. Amino acid sequence: CSARVDRSQIF.

The chain couples TRBV18 to TRBJ1-2, with 7 bases that match TRBD1. The germline V gene encodes CDR1 KGHSH and CDR2 LQKENI. Trimming removed 6 bases from V and 4 bases from J; junction bases left unmatched: 14. The CDR3 runs 16 residues. In nucleotides, the CDR3 is TGTGCCAGCTCCCCTGGTAGGGGGCGCGGTCCCTATGGCTACACCTTC. Translating it yields CASSPGRGRGPYGYTF.

V is TRBV11-1 and J is TRBJ2-7; 8 positions match TRBD1. After removal of 2 bases from V and 3 bases from J, the junction contained 3 bases not matched to a gene. The CDR3 length is 14 residues. Germline V gene lookup returns CDR1 SGHAT and CDR2 FQDESV (reference sequence). In DNA, the CDR3 is TGTGCCAGCAGCTTAACTACAGGGGGCTACGAGCAGTACTTC. It translates to CASSLTTGGYEQYF.

The rearrangement links TRBV7-9 to TRBJ2-7, with 9 bases lining up with TRBD1. Germline V CDR1 and CDR2: SEHNR, FQNEAQ (reference sequence). With V trimmed by 1 base and J by 4 bases, 5 bases remained unmatched. The CDR3 is 15 residues long. CDR3 in DNA: TGTGCCAGCAGCTTAGGACAGGGGGTTGGTTACGAGCAGTACTTC. Translating it yields CASSLGQGVGYEQYF.

The V and J genes are TRBV7-2 and TRBJ1-2; D remains unclear. V was clipped by 2 bases and J by 4 bases, with 11 bases between them. Germline V lookup: CDR1 SGHTA, CDR2 FQGNSA. The CDR3 has 14 residues. CDR3 in amino acids: CASSLSLEFYGYTF. In nucleotides, the CDR3 is TGTGCCAGCAGCTTATCGTTGGAGTTCTATGGCTACACCTTC.

The V gene is TRBV24-1, the J gene TRBJ2-3, with TRBD2 identical over 11 bases. In germline, CDR1 is KGHDR, CDR2 SFDVKD. The CDR3 has 16 amino acids. V was pared by 4 bases and J by 3 bases, with 5 bases of the junction left unmatched. CDR3 in DNA: TGTGCCACCAGTGACTCTAGCGGGGGGTTTACAGATACGCAGTATTTT. As protein: CATSDSSGGFTDTQYF.

The V gene is TRBV6-5, the J gene TRBJ1-2; D is possibly TRBD1 (6 bases). This CDR3 spans 16 amino acids. CDR1 and CDR2 (germline): MNHEY, SVGAGI. V lost 0 bases and J 2 bases, leaving 13 bases between the germline ends. The CDR3 loop is CASSYSYFQGNYGYTF. CDR3 nucleotide sequence: TGTGCCAGCAGTTACTCCTACTTCCAGGGGAACTATGGCTACACCTTC.

The gene calls are TRBV9 and TRBJ2-7; a weak D match, TRBD2 (5 bases). V was shortened by 0 bases and J by 2 bases, with 12 bases between the two germline ends. CDR3 length: 15 amino acids. Looked up from germline, CDR1 is SGDLS and CDR2 is YYNGEE. CDR3 sequence: CASSVGPPEAYEQYF. In nucleotides, the CDR3 is TGTGCCAGCAGCGTAGGTCCGCCGGAGGCCTACGAGCAGTACTTC.

This clone was observed once. J is TRBJ1-5 and V is TRBV4-1, with 10 bases that match TRBD1. With V trimmed by 1 base and J by 1 base, 13 bases remained unmatched. Germline values: CDR1 MGHRA, CDR2 YSYEKL. CDR3 length equals 20 residues. The chain's CDR3 is CASSQGLLGQGSISNQPQHF. The CDR3 coding sequence is TGCGCCAGCAGCCAAGGGCTACTGGGACAGGGGAGCATAAGCAATCAGCCCCAGCATTTT.

The rearrangement uses TRBV7-2 and TRBJ2-1; 7 nucleotides agree with TRBD2. The CDR3 length is 14 residues. The trim removed 5 bases at V and 8 bases at J, leaving 9 bases unmatched. CDR1 SGHTA and CDR2 FQGNSA come from the germline V gene. DNA for the CDR3: TGTGCCAGCAGCCCATTTGGGACTAAGGATGAGCAGTTCTTC. Amino acid sequence: CASSPFGTKDEQFF.

The genes are TRBV4-1 and TRBJ1-2; 9 bases align to TRBD1. J was trimmed by 6 bases and V by 0 bases; bases with no gene match: 14. This CDR3 is 18 amino acids long. From germline, CDR1 is MGHRA and CDR2 YSYEKL. The CDR3 nucleotides are TGCGCCAGCAGCCAAGATCGACCCGAACAGGGGGCCTTTGATGGCTACACCTTC. Translation gives CASSQDRPEQGAFDGYTF.

This chain links TRBV6-5 with TRBJ2-2, with TRBD1 matching 9 bases. Per the germline V gene, CDR1 is MNHEY and CDR2 is SVGAGI. With V trimmed by 6 bases and J by 2 bases, 1 base remained unmatched. CDR3 length: 14 residues. The CDR3 is CASRGQGNTGELFF. The DNA of the CDR3 is TGTGCCAGCAGGGGACAGGGAAACACCGGGGAGCTGTTTTTT.

This clone has more than one count but fewer than ten. V gene TRBV15 combines with J gene TRBJ2-7; the D is unclear. Trimming removed 0 bases from V and 2 bases from J, with 5 bases in between. Germline V lookup: CDR1 LNHNV, CDR2 YYDKDF (reference sequence). This CDR3 region has 13 residues. The DNA of the CDR3 is TGTGCCACCAGCAGAGATTTAACCTACGAGCAGTACTTC. This sequence encodes CATSRDLTYEQYF.

The chain combines TRBV29-1 with TRBJ2-2; D is possibly TRBD1 (5 bases). The germline CDR1 and CDR2 sequences are SQVTM and ANQGSEA. V lost 7 bases to trimming and J lost 5 bases, with 14 bases between them. The CDR3 is made up of 13 amino acids. CDR3 region: CSGRIQGTGELFF. DNA for the CDR3: TGCAGCGGGCGGATCCAGGGTACCGGGGAGCTGTTTTTT.

The chain combines TRBV2 with TRBJ2-1, with D perhaps matching TRBD2 (6 bases). The CDR3 covers 14 residues. Germline values: CDR1 SNHLY, CDR2 FYNNEI. V lost 7 bases, J lost 0 bases, and 10 bases lay in between. The CDR3 DNA follows: TGTGCCAGCAAGGCGGGGAGCTCCTACAATGAGCAGTTCTTC. It codes for CASKAGSSYNEQFF.